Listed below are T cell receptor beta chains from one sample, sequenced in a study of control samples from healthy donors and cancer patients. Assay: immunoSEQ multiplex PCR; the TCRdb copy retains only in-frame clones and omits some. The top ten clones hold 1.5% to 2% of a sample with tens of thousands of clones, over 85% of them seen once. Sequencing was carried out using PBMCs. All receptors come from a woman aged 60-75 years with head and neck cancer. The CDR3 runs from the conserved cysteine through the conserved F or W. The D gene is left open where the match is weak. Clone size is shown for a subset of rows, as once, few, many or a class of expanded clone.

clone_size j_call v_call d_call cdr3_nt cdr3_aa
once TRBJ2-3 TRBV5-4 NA TGTGCCAGCAGCGCCTGGACAGTAACAGATACGCAGTATTTT CASSAWTVTDTQYF
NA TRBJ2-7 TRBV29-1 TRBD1 TGCAGCGCCGTCTTCGGGGACAGCCCCTACGAGCAGTACTTC CSAVFGDSPYEQYF
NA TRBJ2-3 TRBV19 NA TGTGCCAGTAGGTCCTCGGGGAGTACAGATACGCAGTATTTT CASRSSGSTDTQYF
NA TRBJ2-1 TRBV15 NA TGTGCCACCAGCAGAGATCGCGGCCCGGCGTCGCAGTTCTTC CATSRDRGPASQFF
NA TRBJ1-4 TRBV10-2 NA TGCGCCAGCAGTGGTGTGGAGGGAAATGAAAAACTGTTTTTT CASSGVEGNEKLFF
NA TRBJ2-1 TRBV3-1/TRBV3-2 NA TGTGCCAGCAGCCAAGGGTCGAGCTCCTACAATGAGCAGTTCTTC CASSQGSSSYNEQFF
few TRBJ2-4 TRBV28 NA TGTGCCAGCACCCCCAGGACGCTAGCCAAAAACATTCAGTACTTC CASTPRTLAKNIQYF
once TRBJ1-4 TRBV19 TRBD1 TGTGCCAGTAGTACGAGCGGGACAGGGCTTGAAAAACTGTTTTTT CASSTSGTGLEKLFF
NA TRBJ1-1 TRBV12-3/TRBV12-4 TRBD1 TGTGCCAGCAGCCCGACAGGGTTGGCGGGAGCTTTCTTT CASSPTGLAGAFF
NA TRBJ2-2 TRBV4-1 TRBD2 TGCGCCAGCAGCCAAGATAGGGGACTAGCGGGATATGGCACCGGGGAGCTGTTTTTT CASSQDRGLAGYGTGELFF
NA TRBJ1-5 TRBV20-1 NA TGCAGTGCTAGTTACAGGGACAATCAGCCCCAGCATTTT CSASYRDNQPQHF
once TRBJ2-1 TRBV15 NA TGTGCCACCAGCAGAGATTCCTCCCGGGGCGAGCAGTTCTTC CATSRDSSRGEQFF
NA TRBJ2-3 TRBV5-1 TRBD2 TGCGCCAGCAGCTTGGTAGGACTAGCGGGAGGAGGGGATACGCAGTATTTT CASSLVGLAGGGDTQYF
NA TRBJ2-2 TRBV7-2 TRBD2 TGTGCCAGCAGTCCGTCTCTCGGGAGGGCCTCCGGGGAGCTGTTTTTT CASSPSLGRASGELFF
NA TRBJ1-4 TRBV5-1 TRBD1 TGCGCCAGCAGTGACCGACAGGGAACTAATGAAAAACTGTTTTTT CASSDRQGTNEKLFF
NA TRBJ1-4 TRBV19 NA TGTGCCAGTAGTTTGGGAGTCGATGAAAAACTGTTTTTT CASSLGVDEKLFF
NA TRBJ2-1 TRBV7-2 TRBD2 TGTGCCAGCAGCCCCCGACTAGCGGGAGGAGTTGAGCAGTTCTTC CASSPRLAGGVEQFF
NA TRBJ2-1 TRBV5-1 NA TGCGCCAGCAGCTTGGAGCGGGACACCTACAATGAGCAGTTCTTC CASSLERDTYNEQFF
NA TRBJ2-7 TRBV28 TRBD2 TGTGCCAGCAGTTTTTCTAGCGGGAGTACCAACGAGCAGTACTTC CASSFSSGSTNEQYF
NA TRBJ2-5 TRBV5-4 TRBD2 TGTGCCAGCACAGCGGGGATAAAAGAGACCCAGTACTTC CASTAGIKETQYF
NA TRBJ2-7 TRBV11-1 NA TGTGCCAGCAGCCTCTGGGACGGCTCCTACGAGCAGTACTTC CASSLWDGSYEQYF
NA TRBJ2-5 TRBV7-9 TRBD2 TGTGCCAGCAGCTTAGGGCTGCGGGGGCAAGAGACCCAGTACTTC CASSLGLRGQETQYF
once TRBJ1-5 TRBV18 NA TGTGCCAGCTCACCAACAGGGCCCAATCAGCCCCAGCATTTT CASSPTGPNQPQHF
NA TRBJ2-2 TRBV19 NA TGTGCCAGTTCAGGTCTAGCGTCGAACACCGGGGAGCTGTTTTTT CASSGLASNTGELFF
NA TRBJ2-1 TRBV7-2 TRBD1 TGTGCCAGCAGCTCGCTCGACAGGGGGGTAAGTGAGCAGTTCTTC CASSSLDRGVSEQFF
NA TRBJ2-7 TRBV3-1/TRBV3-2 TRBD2 TGTGCCAGCAGCCAGTCTAGCGGGAGTTACGAGCAGTACTTC CASSQSSGSYEQYF
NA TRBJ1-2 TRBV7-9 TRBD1 TGTGCCAGCAGCCCGGGGGACAGGGCATTACGTGGCTACACCTTC CASSPGDRALRGYTF
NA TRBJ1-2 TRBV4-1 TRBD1 TGCGCCAGCAGCCAAGAGGGACAGAACTATGGCTACACCTTC CASSQEGQNYGYTF
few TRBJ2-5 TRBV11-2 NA TGTGCCAGCAGCTTAGGAGAGACCCAGTACTTC CASSLGETQYF
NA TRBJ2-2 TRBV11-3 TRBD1 TGTGCCAGCAGCTTACAAGGACAGGGGGGCACCGGGGAGCTGTTTTTT CASSLQGQGGTGELFF
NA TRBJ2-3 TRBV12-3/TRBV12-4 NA TGTGCCAGCAGTTTAGAAGGGGCAGATACGCAGTATTTT CASSLEGADTQYF
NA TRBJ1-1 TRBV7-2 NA TGTGCCAGCAGCTTAGGACAGAACACTGAAGCTTTCTTT CASSLGQNTEAFF
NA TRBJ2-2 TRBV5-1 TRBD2 TGCGCCAGCAGCTTCGCAGCGGGAGGTACCGGGGAGCTGTTTTTT CASSFAAGGTGELFF
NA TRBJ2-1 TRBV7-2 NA TGTGCCAGCAGTTCTCGACTGGGGAATAACTACAATGAGCAGTTCTTC CASSSRLGNNYNEQFF
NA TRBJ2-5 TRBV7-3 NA TGTGCCAGCAGCTTAAAAAAAGAGACCCAGTACTTC CASSLKKETQYF
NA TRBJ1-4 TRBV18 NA TGTGCCAGCTCACCACCGGGACCTAATGAAAAACTGTTTTTT CASSPPGPNEKLFF
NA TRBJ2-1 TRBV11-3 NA TGTGCCAGCAGCTTAGCGACGGGTAGGGAGCAGTTCTTC CASSLATGREQFF
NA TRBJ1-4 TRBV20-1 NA TGCAGTGCTAGTGTAGGGAAGGGGGAAAAACTGTTTTTT CSASVGKGEKLFF
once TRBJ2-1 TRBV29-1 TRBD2 TGCAGCGCATCCGGGTCTGTGGCTAGCGGGAGCTATGAGCAGTTCTTC CSASGSVASGSYEQFF
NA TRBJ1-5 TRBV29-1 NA TGCAGCGTTTCCGGAACGGGCAATCAGCCCCAGCATTTT CSVSGTGNQPQHF
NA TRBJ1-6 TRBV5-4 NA TGTGCCAGCAGCCTCGGACGGGGAGATTCACCCCTCCACTTT CASSLGRGDSPLHF
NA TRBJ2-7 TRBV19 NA TGTGCCAGTAGTATTCAAGTGGGGCTTTCGCACGAGCAGTACTTC CASSIQVGLSHEQYF
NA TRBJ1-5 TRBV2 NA TGTGCCAGCAGTGCTACCCGGCTTTATCAGCCCCAGCATTTT CASSATRLYQPQHF
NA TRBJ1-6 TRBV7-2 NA TGTGCCAGCAGCTTAGTAGGCCCACCTAATTCACCCCTCCACTTT CASSLVGPPNSPLHF
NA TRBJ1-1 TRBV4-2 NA TGTGCCAGCAGCCAAGAGGGCAGCAGGAACACTGAAGCTTTCTTT CASSQEGSRNTEAFF
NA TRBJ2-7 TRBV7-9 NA TGTGCCAGCAGCTTTCCCGTCAAGAACTACGAGCAGTACTTC CASSFPVKNYEQYF
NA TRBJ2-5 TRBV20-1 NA TGCAGTGCTGGCAGCAAGGGGACCCAGTACTTC CSAGSKGTQYF
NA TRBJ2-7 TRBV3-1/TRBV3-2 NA TGTGCCAGCAGCCAAGTGTGGGGGCTAGCGCGTAGCTCCTACGAGCAGTACTTC CASSQVWGLARSSYEQYF
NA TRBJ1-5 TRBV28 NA TGTGCCAGCAGTCCAGTTATCCAGCCCCAGCATTTT CASSPVIQPQHF
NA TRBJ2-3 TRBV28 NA TGTGCCAGCAGACCAGACCCGTCCGGTACAGATACGCAGTATTTT CASRPDPSGTDTQYF
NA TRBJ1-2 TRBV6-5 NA TGTGCCATCCACCAATTAACAGAGAACTATGGCTACACCTTC CAIHQLTENYGYTF
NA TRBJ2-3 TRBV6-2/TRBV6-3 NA TGTGCCAGCAGTTACTCGCCTTCTTCGCAGTATTTT CASSYSPSSQYF
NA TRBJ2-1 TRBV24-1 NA TGTGCCACCGGAGGGAGCGGAGCCGTCTCCTACAATGAGCAGTTCTTC CATGGSGAVSYNEQFF
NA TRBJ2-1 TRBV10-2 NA TGCGCCAGCAGTGAGTCTATGACTAGGCTGCAGTTCTTC CASSESMTRLQFF
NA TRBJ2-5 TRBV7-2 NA TGTGCCAGCAGCTCGGCTAACCGGCAAGAGACCCAGTACTTC CASSSANRQETQYF
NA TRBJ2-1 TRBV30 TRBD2 TGTGCCTGGAGCGTGGGGAGGGCCACCTACAATGAGCAGTTCTTC CAWSVGRATYNEQFF
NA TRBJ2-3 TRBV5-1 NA TGCGCCAGCAGCTCCGGGACGGAGACAGATACGCAGTATTTT CASSSGTETDTQYF
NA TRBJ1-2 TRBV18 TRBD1 TGTGCCAGCTCACCTAAGACAGGGGGCGATGGCTACACCTTC CASSPKTGGDGYTF
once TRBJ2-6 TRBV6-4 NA TGTGCCAGCAGTGACTCGGGTAAGACTGGGGCCAACGTCCTGACTTTC CASSDSGKTGANVLTF